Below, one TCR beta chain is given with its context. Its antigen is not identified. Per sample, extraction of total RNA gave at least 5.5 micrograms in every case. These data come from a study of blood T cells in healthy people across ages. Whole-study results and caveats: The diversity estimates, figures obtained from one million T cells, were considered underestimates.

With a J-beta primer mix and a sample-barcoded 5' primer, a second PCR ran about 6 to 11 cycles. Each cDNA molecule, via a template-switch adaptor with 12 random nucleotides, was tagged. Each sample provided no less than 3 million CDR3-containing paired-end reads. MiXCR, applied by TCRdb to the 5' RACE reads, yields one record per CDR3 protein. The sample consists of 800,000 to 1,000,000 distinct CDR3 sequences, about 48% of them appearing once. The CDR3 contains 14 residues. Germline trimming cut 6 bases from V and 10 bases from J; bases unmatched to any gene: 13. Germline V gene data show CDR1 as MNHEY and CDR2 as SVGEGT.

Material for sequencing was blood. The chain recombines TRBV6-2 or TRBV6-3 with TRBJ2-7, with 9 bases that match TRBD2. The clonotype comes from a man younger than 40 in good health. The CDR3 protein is CASSLAGNPEIQYF. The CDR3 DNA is TGTGCCAGCAGCCTAGCGGGGAACCCAGAGATCCAGTACTTC.